This paragraph reports one T cell receptor (beta chain). Its matching antigen is unknown. The data stem from a study of long-term antiretroviral therapy in people with HIV. Study-wide results and limits: Regardless of time point, clones expanded before ART dominated the repertoire.

Every one of the donors gave at least one pre-ART PBMC sample and at least two post-ART PBMC samples. The CDR3 loop spans 12 amino acids. The V end lost 8 bases, the J end lost 2 bases, and 7 bases lay between the germline ends. CDR1 is MNHNS and CDR2 is SASEGT in the germline V gene. This was the immunoSEQ v3.0 assay at survey level. Sequencing was designed to cover roughly 35,000-55,000 T-cell genomes in each sample. The repertoire was sequenced with immunoSEQ multiplex PCR; TCRdb's copy has only in-frame clones and lacks some. The table has over 30,000 clones, more than 60% seen once. The source of this sequence is a woman aged 50 to 60 with HIV. The rearrangement links TRBV6-1 to TRBJ1-5; D is perhaps TRBD1 (6 bases). Sequenced here: unsorted PBMCs, sampled 3.1 years after starting antiretroviral therapy. The CDR3 is CASAGGNQPQHF. The CDR3 DNA reads TGTGCCAGCGCAGGGGGCAATCAGCCCCAGCATTTT.